The present T cell receptor beta chain was sequenced within a study of naive and memory T cell subsets. Trimming left V 3 bases short and J 2 bases short, with 11 bases between. CDR1 ENHRY and CDR2 SYGVKD come from the germline V gene. The CDR3 consists of 14 residues. For this clonotype: What it recognizes is unknown.

General study findings and limits: Especially in CD8 cells, naive repertoires contained a few larger clonotypes, possibly CD45RA-re-expressing memory cells. In naive cells, over 90% of TCR sequences were seen only once.

Two oligonucleotides, mixed equimolar, formed the beta constant-region primer covering TRBC1 and TRBC2. The ligated cDNA underwent four PCR rounds using SP2 and nested alpha and beta constant-region primers. TCRdb reprocessed the UMI-ligation and nested PCR reads with MiXCR, giving one entry per CDR3 protein. The sample carries about 160,000 distinct CDR3 sequences, roughly 23% recorded once. Cells stained for CD3, CD4, CD8, CD45RA, CD27 and viability were sorted into four CD45RA/CD27 subsets. The sequenced sample was naive CD4+ T cells from blood. This sequence originates from a human donor in good health. The V gene is TRBV10-3, the J gene TRBJ2-7; D unresolved. The CDR3 is CAISEGRKTYEQYF. CDR3 in DNA: TGTGCCATCAGTGAAGGCAGGAAGACCTACGAGCAGTACTTC.